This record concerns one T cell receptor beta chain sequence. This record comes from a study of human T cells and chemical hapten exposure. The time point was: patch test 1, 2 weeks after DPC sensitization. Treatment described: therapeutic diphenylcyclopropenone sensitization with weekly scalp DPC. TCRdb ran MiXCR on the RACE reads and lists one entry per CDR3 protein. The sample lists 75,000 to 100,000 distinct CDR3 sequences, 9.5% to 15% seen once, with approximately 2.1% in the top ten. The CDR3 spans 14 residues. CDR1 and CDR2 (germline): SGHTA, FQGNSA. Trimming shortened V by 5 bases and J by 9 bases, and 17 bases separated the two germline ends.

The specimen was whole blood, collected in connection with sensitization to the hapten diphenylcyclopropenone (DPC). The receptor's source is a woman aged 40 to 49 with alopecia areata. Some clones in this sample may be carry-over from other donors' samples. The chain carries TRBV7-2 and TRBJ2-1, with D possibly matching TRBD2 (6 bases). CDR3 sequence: CASSPGLPSAEQFF. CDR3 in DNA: TGTGCCAGCAGCCCGGGACTCCCTTCCGCTGAGCAGTTCTTC.